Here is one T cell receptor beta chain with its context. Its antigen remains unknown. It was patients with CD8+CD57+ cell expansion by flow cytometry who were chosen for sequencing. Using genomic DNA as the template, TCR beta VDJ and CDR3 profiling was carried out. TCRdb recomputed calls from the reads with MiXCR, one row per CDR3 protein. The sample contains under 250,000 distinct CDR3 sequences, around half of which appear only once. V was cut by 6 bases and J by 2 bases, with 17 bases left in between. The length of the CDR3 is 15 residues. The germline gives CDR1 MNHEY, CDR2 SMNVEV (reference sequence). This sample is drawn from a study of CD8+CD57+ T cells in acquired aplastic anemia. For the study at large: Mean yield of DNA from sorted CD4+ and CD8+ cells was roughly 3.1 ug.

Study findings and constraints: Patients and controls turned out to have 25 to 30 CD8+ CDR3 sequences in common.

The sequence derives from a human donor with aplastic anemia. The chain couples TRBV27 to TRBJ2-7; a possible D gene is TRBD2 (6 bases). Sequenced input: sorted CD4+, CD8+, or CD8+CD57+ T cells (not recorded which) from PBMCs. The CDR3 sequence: CASSPAGRGTYEQYF. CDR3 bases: TGTGCCAGCAGCCCCGCCGGGCGGGGAACCTACGAGCAGTACTTC.